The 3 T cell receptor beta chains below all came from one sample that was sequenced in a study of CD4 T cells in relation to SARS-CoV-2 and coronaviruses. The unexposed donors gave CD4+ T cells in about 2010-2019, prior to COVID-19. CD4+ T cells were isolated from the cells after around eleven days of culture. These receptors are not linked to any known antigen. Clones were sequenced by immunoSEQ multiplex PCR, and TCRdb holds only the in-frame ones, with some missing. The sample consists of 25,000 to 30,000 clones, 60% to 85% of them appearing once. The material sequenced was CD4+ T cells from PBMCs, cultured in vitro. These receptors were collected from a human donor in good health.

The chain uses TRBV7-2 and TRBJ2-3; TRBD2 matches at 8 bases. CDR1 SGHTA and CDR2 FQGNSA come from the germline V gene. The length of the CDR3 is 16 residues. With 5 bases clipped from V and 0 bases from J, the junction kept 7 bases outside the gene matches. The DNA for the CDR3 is TGTGCCAGCAGCCCCCGCGGGGGGTCGAGCACAGATACGCAGTATTTT. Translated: CASSPRGGSSTDTQYF.

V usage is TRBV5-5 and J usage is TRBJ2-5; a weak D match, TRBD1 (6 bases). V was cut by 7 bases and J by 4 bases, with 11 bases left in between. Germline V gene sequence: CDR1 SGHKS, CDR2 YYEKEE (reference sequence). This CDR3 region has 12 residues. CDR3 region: CASFGQSETQYF. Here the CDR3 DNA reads TGTGCCAGCTTCGGACAGTCAGAGACCCAGTACTTC.

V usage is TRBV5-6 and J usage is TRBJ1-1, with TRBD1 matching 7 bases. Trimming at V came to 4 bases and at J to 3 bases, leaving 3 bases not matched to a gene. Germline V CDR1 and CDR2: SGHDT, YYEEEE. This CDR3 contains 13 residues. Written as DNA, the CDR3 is TGTGCCAGCAGCACAGGGGTTGACACTGAAGCTTTCTTT. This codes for CASSTGVDTEAFF.